This TCR beta chain was identified during a study of CXCR3-negative and CXCR3-positive naive CD8 T cells. Naive cells were sorted as CD45RO-, CCR7+, CD27+ and CD95-. Study findings and constraints: CXCR3-positive naive cells carried more hydrophobic TRB CDR3s than CXCR3-negative naive cells did.

In the case of this clonotype: The antigen is not known.

The CDR3 is made up of 14 amino acids. CDR1 is DFQATT and CDR2 is SNEGSKA in the germline V gene (reference sequence). Via 5' RACE with UMI labels, TRB cDNA libraries were prepared. TCRdb derives one entry per CDR3 protein from the 5' RACE reads, leaving out DNA. This sample's clone table lists 120,000 to 150,000 distinct CDR3 sequences. The receptor was isolated from a human donor in good health. Some clones in this sample may be carry-over from other donors' samples. Source material: naive CXCR3+ CD8+ T cells from blood. Subset: CD45RO-CCR7+CD27+CD95- naive CD8+ T cells expressing CXCR3 (TNR3+). The chain joins TRBV20-1 to TRBJ1-1; absent DNA, TCRdb's TRBD1 call cannot be checked. Here the CDR3 reads CSASRGRRDTEAFF.